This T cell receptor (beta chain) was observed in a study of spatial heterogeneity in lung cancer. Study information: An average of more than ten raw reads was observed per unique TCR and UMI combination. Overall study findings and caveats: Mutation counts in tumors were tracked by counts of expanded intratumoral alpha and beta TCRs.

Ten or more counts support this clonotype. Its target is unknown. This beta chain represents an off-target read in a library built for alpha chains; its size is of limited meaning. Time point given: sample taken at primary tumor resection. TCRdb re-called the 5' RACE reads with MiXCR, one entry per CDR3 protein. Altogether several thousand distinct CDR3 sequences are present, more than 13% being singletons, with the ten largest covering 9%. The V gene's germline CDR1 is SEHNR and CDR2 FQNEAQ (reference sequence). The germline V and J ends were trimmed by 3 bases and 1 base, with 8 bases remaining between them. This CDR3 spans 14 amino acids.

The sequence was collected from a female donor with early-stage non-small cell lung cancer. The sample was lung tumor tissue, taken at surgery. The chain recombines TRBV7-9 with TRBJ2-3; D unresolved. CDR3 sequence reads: CASSFYDGTDTQYF. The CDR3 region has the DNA TGTGCCAGCAGCTTTTACGACGGCACAGATACGCAGTATTTT.